The 20 T cell receptor beta chains below were found in one sample sequenced in a study of blood T cell repertoires in COVID-19. TCRdb's copy holds only in-frame clones and misses some; the assay was immunoSEQ multiplex PCR. The profile shows more than 35,000 clones, 79% of them singletons. Source material: peripheral blood. These receptors came from a man aged 70 or older with acute or convalescent COVID-19.

The chain links TRBV19 to TRBJ1-5; tentative D call: TRBD1 (5 bases). This CDR3 spans 14 amino acids. V was cut by 7 bases and J by 7 bases, with 17 bases left in between. From germline, CDR1 is LNHDA and CDR2 SQIVND (reference sequence). CDR3 DNA sequence: TGTGCCAGTACCCCGAAGGGGAGGGAGCAGCCCCAGCATTTT. This gives the protein CASTPKGREQPQHF.

Remarks on this clone: This same CDR3 is encoded by further DNA sequences in the sample. This rearrangement joins TRBV11-2 to TRBJ2-5, with 14 bases matching TRBD2. From germline, CDR1 is SGHAT and CDR2 FQNNGV. J was trimmed by 4 bases and V by 1 base; bases with no gene match: 2. This CDR3 spans 16 amino acids. CDR3 loop: CASSLVGTSGRETQYF. CDR3 bases: TGTGCCAGCAGCTTAGTGGGGACTAGCGGGAGAGAGACCCAGTACTTC.

This chain joins TRBV9 and TRBJ2-1, with D uncertain. V was clipped by 2 bases and J by 3 bases, with 9 bases between them. Germline lookup yields CDR1 SGDLS and CDR2 YYNGEE. The CDR3 spans 14 residues. CDR3 sequence: CASSVRGVYNEQFF. In nucleotides, the CDR3 is TGTGCCAGCAGCGTTCGCGGAGTCTACAATGAGCAGTTCTTC. Together with reference TRBV9 and TRBJ2-1, the CDR3 gives the full variable domain: DSGVTQTPKHLITATGQRVTLRCSPRSGDLSVYWYQQSLDQGLQFLIQYYNGEERAKGNILERFSAQQFPDLHSELNLSSLELGDSALYFCASSVRGVYNEQFFGPGTRLTVL.

Only one count was recorded for this clone. V and J are TRBV2 and TRBJ2-2; D possibly corresponds to TRBD2 (5 bases). The CDR3 contains 16 residues. The germline V gene encodes CDR1 SNHLY and CDR2 FYNNEI. Trimming shortened V by 6 bases and J by 2 bases, and 16 bases separated the two germline ends. The CDR3 DNA is TGTGCCAGCAGCCCTCACGGAGGCCTAAACACCGGGGAGCTGTTTTTT. Translating gives CASSPHGGLNTGELFF.

The chain couples TRBV18 to TRBJ2-7; D possibly corresponds to TRBD2 (5 bases). This CDR3 region has 15 residues. Per the germline V gene, CDR1 is KGHSH and CDR2 is LQKENI. Between the trimmed V and J ends, which lost 2 bases and 6 bases, there was a span of 17 bases. The CDR3 DNA sequence: TGTGCCAGCTCACCAAAATTGTCTAGCCTCGGCGAGCAGTACTTC. Amino acid sequence: CASSPKLSSLGEQYF.

CDR3 in amino acids: CASSIEGQSYEQYF. The DNA of the CDR3 is TGTGCCAGTAGTATAGAGGGACAGTCCTACGAGCAGTACTTC. The rearrangement joins TRBV19 to TRBJ2-7; TRBD1 matches at 7 bases. With V trimmed by 0 bases and J by 1 base, 0 bases remained unmatched. The CDR3 totals 14 residues. The germline gives CDR1 LNHDA, CDR2 SQIVND (reference sequence).

The chain has TRBV5-1 and TRBJ2-3, with TRBD2 identical over 9 bases. Per the germline V gene, CDR1 is SGHRS and CDR2 is YFSETQ. The CDR3 runs 17 residues. Unmatched junction bases numbered 11, after V lost 3 bases and J lost 3 bases. CDR3: CASSSTFSGRRTDTQYF. The CDR3 DNA follows: TGCGCCAGCAGCTCGACCTTTAGCGGGAGACGTACAGATACGCAGTATTTT.

The CDR3 spells CASSGGGDQPQHF. The CDR3 bases are TGCGCCAGCAGCGGCGGGGGGGATCAGCCCCAGCATTTT. This chain uses TRBV5-1 with TRBJ1-5, with a weak D call TRBD1 (5 bases). In germline, CDR1 is SGHRS, CDR2 YFSETQ. The ends were cut back, 4 bases at V and 5 bases at J, with 10 bases in the middle. The CDR3 has 13 residues. The full variable domain, completed using reference TRBV5-1 and TRBJ1-5, is KAGVTQTPRYLIKTRGQQVTLSCSPISGHRSVSWYQQTPGQGLQFLFEYFSETQRNKGNFPGRFSGRQFSNSRSEMNVSTLELGDSALYLCASSGGGDQPQHFGDGTRLSIL.

The chain combines TRBV2 with TRBJ1-2; 8 bases agree with TRBD1. J gave up 6 bases and V 0 bases, and 6 bases lay outside the gene matches. The germline gives CDR1 SNHLY, CDR2 FYNNEI. The CDR3 is 15 amino acids. The CDR3 DNA is TGTGCCAGCAGTGAAGCTTCAGGGGGCCCCAATGGCTACACCTTC. It translates to CASSEASGGPNGYTF.

The sample holds one count of this clone. Germline and junction disagree at one end, which may indicate a read error. The gene calls are TRBV18 and TRBJ1-3, with D perhaps matching TRBD1 (6 bases). Germline-derived CDR1 and CDR2 are KGHSH and LQKENI. The CDR3 length is 12 residues. For the CDR3, the DNA is TGTGCCAGCTCACCACGCGAGGACAGCTTTTTATTT. It codes for CASSPREDSFLF.

This chain uses TRBV29-1 with TRBJ1-3; 8 bases are shared with TRBD1. The CDR3 spans 13 residues. Germline V gene data show CDR1 as SQVTM and CDR2 as ANQGSEA. V dropped 5 bases and J dropped 2; count of bases not matched to a gene: 2. The CDR3 sequence: CSVQTGAGNTIYF. The CDR3 DNA is TGCAGCGTTCAGACAGGGGCTGGAAACACCATATATTTT.

This clone has only one observation. The chain recombines TRBV5-8 with TRBJ1-2, with D possibly being TRBD1 (5 bases). Per germline, CDR1 SGHTS and CDR2 YDEGEE. This CDR3 is built from 16 residues. V lost 0 bases and J 4 bases, leaving 16 bases between the germline ends. The CDR3: CASSLVGHSGTYGYTF. CDR3 bases: TGTGCCAGCAGCTTGGTTGGCCACAGCGGGACCTATGGCTACACCTTC.

This sequence joins TRBV28 and TRBJ1-1; D call uncertain. This CDR3 is built from 14 residues. V was trimmed by 8 bases and J by 1 base, leaving 14 bases between them. Germline V gene lookup returns CDR1 MDHEN and CDR2 SYDVKM. The CDR3 DNA is TGTGCCAGCCGTATCTTGTCTTGGAACACTGAAGCTTTCTTT. This encodes CASRILSWNTEAFF.

The V and J genes are TRBV7-8 and TRBJ2-3; perhaps TRBD2 as D (6 bases). The CDR3 runs 15 residues. Germline V gene sequence: CDR1 SGHVS, CDR2 FQNEAQ. Trimming removed 3 bases at V and 0 bases at J, with 10 bases between. CDR3 in DNA: TGTGCCAGCAGCTTTTACGGGAGCAGCACAGATACGCAGTATTTT. As protein: CASSFYGSSTDTQYF.

This clone was observed a single time. The chain combines TRBV9 with TRBJ1-1; D perhaps matches TRBD1 (5 bases). V lost 0 bases and J lost 5, with 14 bases in between. In germline, CDR1 is SGDLS, CDR2 YYNGEE. The CDR3 extends over 15 amino acids. The CDR3 loop reads CASSVERAGWTEAFF. The CDR3 DNA reads as TGTGCCAGCAGCGTAGAAAGGGCAGGGTGGACTGAAGCTTTCTTT.

The V and J genes are TRBV7-2 and TRBJ2-7; 10 positions agree with TRBD2. This CDR3 spans 15 amino acids. Germline trimming cut 1 base from V and 5 bases from J; bases unmatched to any gene: 5. From germline, CDR1 is SGHTA and CDR2 FQGNSA. CDR3 amino acids: CASSLGTSGMNEQYF. The DNA of the CDR3 is TGTGCCAGCAGCTTAGGAACTAGCGGGATGAACGAGCAGTACTTC.

The chain has TRBV6-5 and TRBJ2-1; 13 nucleotides match TRBD2. Losses at the gene ends were 3 bases for V and 5 bases for J; bases not matched to a gene: 1. There are 15 residues in the CDR3. The germline V gene has CDR1 MNHEY and CDR2 SVGAGI. The CDR3 reads CASSYGTSGDNEQFF. For the CDR3, the DNA is TGTGCCAGCAGTTATGGGACTAGCGGGGACAATGAGCAGTTCTTC.

J is TRBJ1-1 and V is TRBV4-1; a possible D gene is TRBD1 (6 bases). The CDR3 length is 14 residues. Looked up from germline, CDR1 is MGHRA and CDR2 is YSYEKL. The ends were cut back, 4 bases at V and 2 bases at J, with 11 bases in the middle. The CDR3: CASSLQGFNTEAFF. The CDR3 bases are TGCGCCAGCAGCCTACAGGGTTTTAACACTGAAGCTTTCTTT.

The rearrangement uses TRBV28 and TRBJ1-2; TRBD1 aligns across 9 bases. The CDR3 runs to 14 residues. With 7 bases clipped from V and 7 bases from J, the junction kept 10 bases outside the gene matches. Germline V CDR1 and CDR2: MDHEN, SYDVKM. CDR3 nucleotide sequence: TGTGCCAGCACCCGGACAGGGGCAGGGGGTGGCTACACCTTC. The encoded protein is CASTRTGAGGGYTF.

The chain carries TRBV3-1 (or the pseudogene TRBV3-2) and TRBJ1-1; the match to TRBD1 covers 7 bases. The length of the CDR3 is 15 residues. Germline CDR1 LGHDT, CDR2 YNNKEL (reference sequence). V was clipped by 4 bases and J by 0 bases; unmatched bases: 5. CDR3 loop: CASSLNRGMNTEAFF. In nucleotides, the CDR3 is TGTGCCAGCAGCCTCAACAGGGGCATGAACACTGAAGCTTTCTTT.